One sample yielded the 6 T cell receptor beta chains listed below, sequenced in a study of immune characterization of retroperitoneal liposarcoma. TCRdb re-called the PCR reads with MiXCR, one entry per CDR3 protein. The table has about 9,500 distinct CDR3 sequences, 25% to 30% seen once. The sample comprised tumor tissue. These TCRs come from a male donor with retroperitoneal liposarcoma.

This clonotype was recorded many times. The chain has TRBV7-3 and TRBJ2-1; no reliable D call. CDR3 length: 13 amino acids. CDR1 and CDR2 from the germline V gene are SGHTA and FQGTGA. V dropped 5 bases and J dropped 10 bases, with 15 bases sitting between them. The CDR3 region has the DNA TGTGCCAGCAGCAACTCCCCGGGCAACGAGCAGTTCTTC. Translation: CASSNSPGNEQFF.

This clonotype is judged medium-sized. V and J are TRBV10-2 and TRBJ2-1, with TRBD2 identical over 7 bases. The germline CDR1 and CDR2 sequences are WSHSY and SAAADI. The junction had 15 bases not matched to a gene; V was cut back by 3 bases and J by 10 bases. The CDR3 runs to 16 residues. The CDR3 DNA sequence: TGCGCCAGCAGTGAAAGTAGCGGGCTTATAGGCTCCGAGCAGTTCTTC. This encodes CASSESSGLIGSEQFF.

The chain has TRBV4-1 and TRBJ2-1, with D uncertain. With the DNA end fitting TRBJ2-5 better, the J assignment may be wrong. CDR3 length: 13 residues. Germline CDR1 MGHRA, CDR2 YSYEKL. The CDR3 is CASSQVTVETQYF. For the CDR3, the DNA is TGCGCCAGCAGCCAAGTTACGGTGGAGACCCAGTACTTC.

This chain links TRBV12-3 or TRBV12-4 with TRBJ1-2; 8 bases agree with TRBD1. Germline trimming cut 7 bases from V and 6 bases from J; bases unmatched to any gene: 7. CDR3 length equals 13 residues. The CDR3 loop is CASNGQGGHGYTF. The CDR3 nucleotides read TGTGCCAGCAATGGACAGGGTGGCCATGGCTACACCTTC.

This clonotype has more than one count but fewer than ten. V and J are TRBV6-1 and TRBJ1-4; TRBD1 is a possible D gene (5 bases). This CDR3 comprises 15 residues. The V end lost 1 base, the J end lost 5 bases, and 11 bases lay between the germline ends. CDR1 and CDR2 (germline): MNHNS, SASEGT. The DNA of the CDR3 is TGTGCCAGCAGTGAAGAGGTGGGGGGAAATGAAAAACTGTTTTTT. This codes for CASSEEVGGNEKLFF.

The CDR3 protein is CASSLWGGRADEQYF. The CDR3 DNA is TGTGCCAGCAGCTTGTGGGGCGGGAGGGCCGATGAGCAGTACTTC. The chain uses TRBV5-4 and TRBJ2-4; 9 nucleotides align to TRBD2. J was trimmed by 13 bases and V by 1 base; bases with no gene match: 12. This CDR3 has 15 amino acids. CDR1 is SGHNT, CDR2 YYREEE, per germline (reference sequence). Looking up the rest from reference TRBV5-4 and TRBJ2-4 gives the full variable domain: ETGVTQSPTHLIKTRGQQVTLRCSSQSGHNTVSWYQQALGQGPQFIFQYYREEENGRGNFPPRFSGLQFPNYSSELNVNALELDDSALYLCASSLWGGRADEQYFGAGTRLSVL.